Listed below are T cell receptor beta chains from one sample, sequenced in a study of T cells in Graves' hyperthyroidism and ophthalmopathy. In TCRdb, the multiplex PCR reads were re-called with MiXCR into one record per CDR3 protein. The data hold over 500,000 distinct CDR3 sequences, with around 13% observed a single time. Sequencing used blood. These receptor sequences come from a woman between 35 and 50 years old with Graves' hyperthyroidism. CDR3s include the opening cysteine and the closing phenylalanine or tryptophan. The order of the fields is V gene, clone size, D gene, J gene, CDR3 protein, CDR3 DNA. The D gene is left open where the match is weak. Expanded clones get a size class; other rows say once, few or many, or leave the size out.

>TRBV28|few|.|TRBJ1-5
CASSLGEGGKAQHF
TGTGCCAGCAGTTTGGGGGAAGGGGGGAAGGCCCAGCATTTT
>TRBV27|many|TRBD1|TRBJ2-3
CASSRQGTSTDTQYF
TGTGCCAGCAGCAGACAGGGGACTAGCACAGATACGCAGTATTTT
>TRBV30|many|.|TRBJ1-2
CAWSPQTGNYGYTF
TGTGCCTGGAGTCCCCAGACAGGCAACTATGGCTACACCTTC
>TRBV7-2|many|.|TRBJ2-4
CASSLGGKAKNIQYF
TGTGCCAGCAGTTTAGGGGGGAAGGCCAAAAACATTCAGTACTTC
>TRBV9|few|.|TRBJ2-5
CASSVAGSPTQYF
TGTGCCAGCAGCGTAGCGGGCAGTCCGACCCAGTACTTC
>TRBV5-4|.|.|TRBJ1-1
CASSLEATRGGSAFF
TGTGCCAGCAGCTTGGAGGCCACAAGGGGCGGGTCAGCTTTCTTT
>TRBV11-3|many|.|TRBJ2-1
CASSLVRSHMTGARDEQFF
TGTGCCAGCAGCTTAGTCCGTTCGCACATGACGGGAGCGCGGGATGAGCAGTTCTTC
>TRBV6-1|.|.|TRBJ1-3
CASAPGQGNTIYF
TGTGCCAGCGCCCCGGGCCAGGGTAACACCATATATTTT
>TRBV2|many|.|TRBJ2-2
CASKEGLGTGELFF
TGTGCCAGTAAGGAGGGCCTAGGCACCGGGGAGCTGTTTTTT
>TRBV7-2|.|TRBD2|TRBJ2-3
CASSSRVASGRLDTQYF
TGTGCCAGCAGCTCCCGTGTTGCTAGCGGGAGATTAGATACGCAGTATTTT
>TRBV28|many|.|TRBJ2-7
CASSLLSSHNYEQYF
TGTGCCAGCAGTCTCCTATCCTCTCACAACTACGAGCAGTACTTC
>TRBV20-1|many|.|TRBJ2-3
CSARGVTDTQYF
TGCAGTGCAAGGGGAGTTACAGATACGCAGTATTTT
>TRBV5-8|few|TRBD1|TRBJ2-5
CASTGGTGAPETQYF
TGTGCCAGCACCGGGGGGACAGGGGCCCCAGAGACCCAGTACTTC
>TRBV9|.|TRBD2|TRBJ2-1
CASSQTLAFNNEQFF
TGTGCCAGCAGCCAGACACTAGCGTTTAACAATGAGCAGTTCTTC
>TRBV3-1|.|TRBD2|TRBJ2-7
CASSQSSGIYEQYF
TGTGCCAGCAGCCAGTCTAGCGGGATTTACGAGCAGTACTTC
>TRBV19|few|.|TRBJ1-2
CASSRQIGNYGYTF
TGTGCCAGTAGTCGACAGATTGGAAACTATGGCTACACCTTC
>TRBV30|many|.|TRBJ2-3
CAWSVPGDETDTQYF
TGTGCCTGGAGTGTGCCGGGGGATGAGACAGATACGCAGTATTTT
>TRBV7-2|many|.|TRBJ1-4
CASSPYAQRGEKLFF
TGTGCCAGCAGCCCCTACGCACAACGCGGTGAAAAACTGTTTTTT
>TRBV6-2/TRBV6-3|many|TRBD2|TRBJ2-7
CASSPPAPGLAGGVYEQYF
TGTGCCAGCAGCCCCCCAGCACCGGGACTAGCGGGAGGAGTCTACGAGCAGTACTTC
>TRBV28|many|.|TRBJ1-5
CASSPLEVNQPQHF
TGTGCCAGCAGTCCCCTGGAGGTCAATCAGCCCCAGCATTTT
>TRBV7-2|few|TRBD1|TRBJ1-3
CASSQGGSGNTIYF
TGTGCCAGCAGCCAGGGGGGATCTGGAAACACCATATATTTT
>TRBV19|.|TRBD1|TRBJ1-1
CASRNRGEVTEAFF
TGTGCCTCGCGAAACAGGGGGGAGGTAACTGAAGCTTTCTTT
>TRBV11-2|.|TRBD2|TRBJ2-1
CASSFISGTRAYNEQFF
TGTGCCAGCAGCTTTATTAGCGGGACTAGGGCCTACAATGAGCAGTTCTTC
>TRBV11-3|few|TRBD2|TRBJ2-1
CASSDSRLAGICEQFF
TGTGCCAGCAGTGACTCGAGACTAGCGGGAATTTGTGAGCAGTTCTTC
>TRBV27|many|TRBD1|TRBJ2-3
CASSSGQGLADTQYF
TGTGCCAGCAGTTCCGGACAGGGGCTCGCAGATACGCAGTATTTT
>TRBV19|few|.|TRBJ2-2
CASSELWYTGELFF
TGTGCCAGTTCTGAGCTTTGGTACACCGGGGAGCTGTTTTTT
>TRBV20-1|many|TRBD2|TRBJ2-1
CSADYGLAGDLVSPRSSYNEQFF
TGCAGTGCTGACTACGGTCTAGCGGGAGATTTAGTATCGCCTCGAAGCTCCTACAATGAGCAGTTCTTC
>TRBV7-2|many|.|TRBJ2-5
CASSLAQRGSSKTQYF
TGTGCCAGCAGCTTAGCGCAACGAGGGAGTAGTAAGACCCAGTACTTC
>TRBV5-6|few|.|TRBJ1-2
CASSSDYGYAF
TGTGCCAGCAGCTCAGACTATGGCTACGCCTTC
>TRBV6-2/TRBV6-3|.|TRBD2|TRBJ2-2
CATLLAGGGELFF
TGTGCCACCCTACTAGCGGGAGGCGGGGAGCTGTTTTTT
>TRBV5-1|few|TRBD2|TRBJ2-5
CASSGGTSTSETQYF
TGCGCCAGCAGCGGGGGGACTAGCACCTCAGAGACCCAGTACTTC
>TRBV28|many|.|TRBJ2-5
CASTRTLRQETQYF
TGTGCCAGCACCAGGACACTTCGCCAAGAGACCCAGTACTTC
>TRBV3-1|many|.|TRBJ2-4
CASSHPWGAANIQYF
TGTGCCAGCAGCCACCCCTGGGGGGCCGCAAACATTCAGTACTTC
>TRBV3-1|.|TRBD2|TRBJ2-3
CASSQTSGSSSGIDTQYF
TGTGCCAGCAGCCAGACTAGCGGGAGTTCAAGCGGGATAGATACGCAGTATTTT
>TRBV28|many|.|TRBJ2-4
CASSFRGLAKNIQYF
TGTGCCAGCAGTTTTCGGGGACTAGCCAAAAACATTCAGTACTTC
>TRBV2|many|TRBD1|TRBJ2-1
CASSENIDRASHNDEQFF
TGTGCCAGCAGTGAAAACATCGACAGGGCCTCCCACAATGATGAGCAGTTCTTC
>TRBV2|many|.|TRBJ2-5
CASNRISIQETQYF
TGTGCCAGCAATAGGATATCGATCCAAGAGACCCAGTACTTC
>TRBV5-1|.|TRBD2|TRBJ2-1
CASSSLWREGLNEQFF
TGCGCCAGCAGCTCTCTTTGGCGGGAGGGCCTCAACGAGCAGTTCTTC
>TRBV12-3/TRBV12-4|.|TRBD1|TRBJ1-2
CASSSGTGGLYGYTF
TGTGCCAGCAGCTCCGGGACAGGGGGTTTGTATGGCTACACCTTC
>TRBV4-1|.|TRBD2|TRBJ2-3
CASSKAGLAMTSYTDTQYF
TGCGCCAGCAGCAAAGCCGGACTAGCGATGACTTCATACACAGATACGCAGTATTTT
>TRBV30|many|.|TRBJ2-5
CAWSLLETQYF
TGTGCCTGGAGTTTGTTAGAGACCCAGTACTTC
>TRBV27|many|TRBD1|TRBJ1-5
CASKGTGAPISNQPQHF
TGTGCCAGCAAGGGGACAGGAGCCCCGATTAGCAATCAGCCCCAGCATTTT
>TRBV10-3|few|TRBD1|TRBJ1-4
CAISPGQGDEKLFF
TGTGCCATCAGTCCGGGACAGGGGGATGAAAAACTGTTTTTT
>TRBV6-2/TRBV6-3|many|TRBD2|TRBJ2-1
CASSYPPSSGTSGKFEQFF
TGTGCCAGCAGTTACCCTCCATCCTCCGGGACTAGCGGGAAATTTGAGCAGTTCTTC
>TRBV20-1|.|TRBD2|TRBJ2-1
CSARLAGEGRYNEQFF
TGCAGTGCTAGACTAGCGGGAGAGGGCCGCTACAATGAGCAGTTCTTC
>TRBV20-1|few|.|TRBJ1-1
CSGSANTEAYF
TGCAGTGGTTCAGCTAACACTGAAGCTTACTTT
>TRBV11-3|many|.|TRBJ1-1
CASSLRPRERPNTEAFF
TGTGCCAGCAGCTTACGCCCCCGGGAGAGGCCGAACACTGAAGCTTTCTTT
>TRBV7-8|many|.|TRBJ2-5
CASSLRGALQETQYF
TGTGCCAGCAGCTTACGAGGGGCTTTACAAGAGACCCAGTACTTC
>TRBV5-1|many|.|TRBJ2-5
CASSLGHLQETQYF
TGCGCCAGCAGCTTGGGACACCTCCAAGAGACCCAGTACTTC
>TRBV11-2|many|TRBD2|TRBJ2-1
CASLPRLAGPYNEQFF
TGTGCCAGCCTACCCCGACTAGCGGGACCCTACAATGAGCAGTTCTTC
>TRBV28|many|.|TRBJ2-5
CASSRGNSRETQYF
TGTGCCAGCAGTCGCGGGAATAGTCGAGAGACCCAGTACTTC
>TRBV28|many|TRBD1|TRBJ2-7
CASRRGQDYEQYF
TGTGCCAGCAGAAGGGGACAGGACTACGAGCAGTACTTC
>TRBV5-1|many|.|TRBJ2-3
CASSSDRTTDTQYF
TGCGCCAGCAGCTCCGACCGAACCACAGATACGCAGTATTTT